One sample yielded the 16 T cell receptor beta chains listed below, sequenced in a study of T-cell memory formation after mild COVID-19. TCRdb called the 5' RACE reads again in MiXCR, with one record for every CDR3 protein. Altogether some 350,000 distinct CDR3 sequences are present, approximately 13% being singletons, with the ten largest covering around 21%. The sequencing sample was made of PBMCs or a T cell subset sorted from them (not recorded which). These TCRs come from a man aged 18 to 29 who had mild COVID-19 (a few samples of this study predate the infection). Cell type and time point are not known.

The CDR3 DNA is TGTGCCTCCCAGCCGGGGGCGGCCGGGGCCAACGTCCTGACTTTC. Its protein is CASQPGAAGANVLTF. The chain combines TRBV28 with TRBJ2-6; D may match TRBD1 or TRBD2 (6 bases each). Trimming removed 11 bases at V and 4 bases at J, with 18 bases between. Germline values: CDR1 MDHEN, CDR2 SYDVKM. This CDR3 has 15 amino acids.

This chain joins TRBV20-1 and TRBJ1-2, with TRBD1 matching over 7 bases. The CDR3 sequence is 15 residues long. CDR1 DFQATT and CDR2 SNEGSKA come from the germline V gene (reference sequence). The junction had 11 bases not matched to a gene; V was cut back by 3 bases and J by 4 bases. CDR3 nucleotide sequence: TGCAGTGCTAGGAGAGGGGGCAGGGATACCTATGGCTACACCTTC. It is translated as CSARRGGRDTYGYTF.

This clonotype was observed many times. V and J are TRBV2 and TRBJ2-6; D gene ambiguous. The V gene lost 6 bases and the J gene lost 2 bases, with 5 bases spanning the gap. The CDR3 length is 13 residues. Germline assignment: CDR1 SNHLY and CDR2 FYNNEI. For the CDR3, the DNA is TGTGCCAGCAGGGACGCTGGGGCCAACGTCCTGACTTTC. Its translation: CASRDAGANVLTF. Together with reference TRBV2 and TRBJ2-6, the CDR3 gives the full variable domain: EPEVTQTPSHQVTQMGQEVILRCVPISNHLYFYWYRQILGQKVEFLVSFYNNEISEKSEIFDDQFSVERPDGSNFTLKIRSTKLEDSAMYFCASRDAGANVLTFGAGSRLTVL.

This clonotype was counted a few times. V and J are TRBV4-1 and TRBJ2-3; TRBD1 matches 7 bases. Germline values: CDR1 MGHRA, CDR2 YSYEKL. The CDR3 sequence is 16 residues long. With 1 base clipped from V and 5 bases from J, the junction kept 9 bases outside the gene matches. Here the CDR3 reads CASSQGDRVKGDTQYF. The CDR3 DNA follows: TGCGCCAGCAGCCAAGGAGACAGGGTAAAGGGAGATACGCAGTATTTT.

CDR3 sequence (DNA): TGTGCCAGCAGCCAAGAGGGGACAGGGAACGATGAGCAGTTCTTC. Its protein is CASSQEGTGNDEQFF. The V call is TRBV4-2, the J call TRBJ2-1, with TRBD1 matching over 9 bases. Trimming cost V 0 bases and J 8 bases; bases outside gene matches: 5. The CDR3 is 15 amino acids. The germline CDR1 and CDR2 sequences are LGHNA and YNFKEQ.

This chain joins TRBV24-1 and TRBJ2-3; perhaps TRBD2 as D (7 bases). V was pared by 7 bases and J by 6 bases, with 19 bases between. The germline CDR1 and CDR2 sequences are KGHDR and SFDVKD. This CDR3 is built from 15 residues. The CDR3 region is CATRRGGGFMDTQYF. The CDR3 DNA sequence: TGTGCCACCAGGAGAGGGGGGGGTTTTATGGATACGCAGTATTTT.

This clonotype was detected only a few times. The chain joins TRBV7-9 to TRBJ1-2; TRBD1 is a possible D gene (5 bases). From germline, CDR1 is SEHNR and CDR2 FQNEAQ (reference sequence). The germline V and J ends were trimmed by 0 bases and 0 bases, with 8 bases remaining between them. The CDR3 runs 15 residues. The CDR3 DNA follows: TGTGCCAGCAGCTTAGCGGCCAGGGCTAACTATGGCTACACCTTC. It encodes CASSLAARANYGYTF.

V gene TRBV10-3 combines with J gene TRBJ2-7; the D gene is possibly TRBD2 (6 bases). V was cut by 8 bases and J by 5 bases, with 19 bases left in between. The CDR3 loop spans 14 amino acids. CDR1 and CDR2 (germline): ENHRY, SYGVKD. CDR3 in amino acids: CAIVDPAGRNEQYF. Written as DNA, the CDR3 is TGTGCCATCGTCGATCCGGCAGGGAGGAACGAGCAGTACTTC.

There are many counts of this clonotype. The genes are TRBV12-3 or TRBV12-4 and TRBJ2-2; D gene uncertain. V was clipped by 6 bases and J by 6 bases, with 8 bases between them. This CDR3 is 12 amino acids long. CDR3 region: CASSPRPGELFF. The CDR3 DNA follows: TGTGCCAGCAGCCCCCGACCCGGGGAGCTGTTTTTT.

This clonotype came up a few times. The chain has TRBV20-1 and TRBJ1-3; perhaps TRBD1 as D (5 bases). Germline CDR1 DFQATT, CDR2 SNEGSKA (reference sequence). This CDR3 comprises 17 residues. Trimming shortened V by 0 bases and J by 2 bases, and 17 bases separated the two germline ends. CDR3 protein: CSARDGARELAGNTIYF. In nucleotides, the CDR3 is TGCAGTGCTAGAGATGGGGCCAGGGAACTAGCTGGAAACACCATATATTTT.

This chain connects TRBV7-2 to TRBJ1-5; D perhaps matches TRBD1 (5 bases). CDR1 and CDR2 (germline): SGHTA, FQGNSA. V lost 1 base and J 6 bases, leaving 13 bases between the germline ends. CDR3 length: 15 residues. The CDR3 coding sequence is TGTGCCAGCAGCTTAGTAGGTCCGGGGGGTCAGCCCCAGCATTTT. This sequence encodes CASSLVGPGGQPQHF.

This clonotype was detected a few times. This sequence joins TRBV5-1 and TRBJ1-2; TRBD1 might be the D (5 bases). The V and J ends lost 2 bases and 6 bases respectively, with 17 bases between them. This CDR3 has 15 residues. The germline V gene encodes CDR1 SGHRS and CDR2 YFSETQ. CDR3 loop: CASSLLPRDGDGYTF. The CDR3 DNA sequence: TGCGCCAGCAGCTTACTACCTAGGGACGGGGATGGCTACACCTTC.

This clonotype appeared a few times. J is TRBJ2-7 and V is TRBV10-3; 8 nucleotides agree with TRBD1. Germline CDR1 and CDR2: ENHRY and SYGVKD. J lost 5 bases, V lost 7 bases, and 7 bases had no gene match. The CDR3 runs 13 residues. CDR3 sequence reads: CAINQGAPNEQYF. CDR3 sequence (DNA): TGTGCCATCAACCAGGGGGCCCCCAACGAGCAGTACTTC.

At least ten counts were recorded for this clonotype. The V call is TRBV4-3, the J call TRBJ1-1, with unresolved D. V was cut by 0 bases and J by 1 base, with 12 bases left in between. The length of the CDR3 is 16 residues. In germline, CDR1 is LGHNA, CDR2 YSLEER. DNA for the CDR3: TGCGCCAGCAGCCAAGAAAAGACGGAGTCGAACACTGAAGCTTTCTTT. Translated, it gives CASSQEKTESNTEAFF.

The chain is built from TRBV9 and TRBJ2-1, with D possibly matching TRBD2 (5 bases). There are 12 residues in the CDR3. With 0 bases removed from V and 7 bases from J, the gap between germline ends came to 5 bases. Germline V gene data show CDR1 as SGDLS and CDR2 as YYNGEE. The CDR3 is CASSVAGNEQFF. The DNA for the CDR3 is TGTGCCAGCAGCGTAGCGGGGAATGAGCAGTTCTTC.

The chain combines TRBV28 with TRBJ1-1; D is undetermined. The CDR3 is 14 residues long. Germline V gene sequence: CDR1 MDHEN, CDR2 SYDVKM. Trimming shortened V by 2 bases and J by 6 bases, and 13 bases separated the two germline ends. Written as DNA, the CDR3 is TGTGCCAGCAGTTTAGGTACCTCCTACGCTGAAGCTTTCTTT. Protein sequence: CASSLGTSYAEAFF. The whole variable domain, filled in from reference TRBV28 and TRBJ1-1, reads DVKVTQSSRYLVKRTGEKVFLECVQDMDHENMFWYRQDPGLGLRLIYFSYDVKMKEKGDIPEGYSVSREKKERFSLILESASTNQTSMYLCASSLGTSYAEAFFGQGTRLTVV.